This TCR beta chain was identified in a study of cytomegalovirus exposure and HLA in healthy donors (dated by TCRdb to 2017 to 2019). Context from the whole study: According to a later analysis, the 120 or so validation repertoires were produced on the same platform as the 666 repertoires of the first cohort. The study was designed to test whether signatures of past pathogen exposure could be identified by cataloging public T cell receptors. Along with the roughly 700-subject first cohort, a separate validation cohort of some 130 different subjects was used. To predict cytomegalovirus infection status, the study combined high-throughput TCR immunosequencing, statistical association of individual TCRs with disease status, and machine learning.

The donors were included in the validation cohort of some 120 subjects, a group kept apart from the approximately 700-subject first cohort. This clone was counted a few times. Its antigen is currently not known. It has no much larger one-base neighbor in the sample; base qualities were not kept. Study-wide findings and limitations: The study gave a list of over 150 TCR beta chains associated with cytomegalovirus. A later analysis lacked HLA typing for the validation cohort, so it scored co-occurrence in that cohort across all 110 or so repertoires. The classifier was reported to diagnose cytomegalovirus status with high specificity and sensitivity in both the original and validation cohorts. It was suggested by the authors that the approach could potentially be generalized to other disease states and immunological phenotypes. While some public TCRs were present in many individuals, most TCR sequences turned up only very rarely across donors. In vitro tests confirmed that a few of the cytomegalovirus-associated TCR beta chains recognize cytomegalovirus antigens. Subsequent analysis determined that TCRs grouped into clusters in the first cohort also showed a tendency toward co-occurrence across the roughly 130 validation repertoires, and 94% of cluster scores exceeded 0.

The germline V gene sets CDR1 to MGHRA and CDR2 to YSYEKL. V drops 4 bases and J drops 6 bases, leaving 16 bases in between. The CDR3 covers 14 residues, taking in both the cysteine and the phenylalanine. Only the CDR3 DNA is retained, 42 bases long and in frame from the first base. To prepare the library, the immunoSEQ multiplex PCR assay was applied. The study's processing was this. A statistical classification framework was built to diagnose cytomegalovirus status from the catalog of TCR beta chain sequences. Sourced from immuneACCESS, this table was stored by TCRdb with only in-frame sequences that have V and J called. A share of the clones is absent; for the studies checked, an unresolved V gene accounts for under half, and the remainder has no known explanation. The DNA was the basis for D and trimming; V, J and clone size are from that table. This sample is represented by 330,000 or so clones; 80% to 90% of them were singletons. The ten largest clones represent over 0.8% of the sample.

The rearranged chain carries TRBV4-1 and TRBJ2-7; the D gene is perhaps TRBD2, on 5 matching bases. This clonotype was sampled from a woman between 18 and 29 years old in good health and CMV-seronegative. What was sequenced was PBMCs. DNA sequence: TGCGCCAGCAGCCGCGGTTGGACTCATAGCGAGCAGTACTTC. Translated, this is CASSRGWTHSEQYF.